This TCR beta chain was identified during a study of CXCR3-negative and CXCR3-positive naive CD8 T cells. Study-level results: TRB CDR3 hydrophobicity was greater in CXCR3-positive naive cells than in CXCR3-negative naive cells. Unlike memory cells, which differed, naive CXCR3-negative and CXCR3-positive cells had similar TRBV-TRBJ usage. Diversity was high in both naive subsets and much lower in memory cells. It was found that naive subsets had comparable surface CD5, and TCR strength was inferred from TRB CDR3 properties.

Remarks on this clonotype: Its antigen remains unknown.

TRB cDNA libraries were made by UMI-labeled 5' RACE. From its re-call of the 5' RACE reads, TCRdb lists each CDR3 protein once, without DNA. Its clone listing holds over 100,000 distinct CDR3 sequences. The CDR3 is made up of 14 amino acids. Germline V gene lookup returns CDR1 SGHTA and CDR2 FQGTGA. The naive CD8+ gate required CD45RO-CCR7+CD27+CD95- phenotype. V and J are TRBV7-3 and TRBJ1-2; TCRdb gives TRBD1 as the D gene, but with no DNA this cannot be confirmed. Sequences were obtained from naive CXCR3+ CD8+ T cells from blood. Subset given: CD45RO-CCR7+CD27+CD95- naive CD8+ T cells expressing CXCR3 (TNR3+). The receptor was derived from a human donor in good health. Some clones in this sample may be carry-over from other donors' samples. CDR3 amino acids: CASKNRGRCYGYTF.